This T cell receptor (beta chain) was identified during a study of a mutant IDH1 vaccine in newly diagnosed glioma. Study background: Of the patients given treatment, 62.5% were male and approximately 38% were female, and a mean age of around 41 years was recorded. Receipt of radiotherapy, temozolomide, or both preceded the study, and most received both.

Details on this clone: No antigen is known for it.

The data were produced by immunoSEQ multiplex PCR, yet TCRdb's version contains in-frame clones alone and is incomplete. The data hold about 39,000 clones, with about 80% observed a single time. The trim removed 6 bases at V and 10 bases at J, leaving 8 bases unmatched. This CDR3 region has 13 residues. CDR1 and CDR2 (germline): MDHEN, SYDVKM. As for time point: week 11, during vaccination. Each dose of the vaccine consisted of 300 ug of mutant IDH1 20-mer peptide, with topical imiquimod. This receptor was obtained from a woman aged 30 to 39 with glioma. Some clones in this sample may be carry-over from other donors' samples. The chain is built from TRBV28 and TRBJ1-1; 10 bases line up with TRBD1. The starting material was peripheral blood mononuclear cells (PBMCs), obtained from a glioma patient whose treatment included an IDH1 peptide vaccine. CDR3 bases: TGTGCCAGCAGAACCACCGGGACAGGGGTAGCTTTCTTT. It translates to CASRTTGTGVAFF.